Below, 19 T cell receptor beta chains from the same sample are listed, as sequenced in a study of blood T cells in healthy people across ages. A J-beta primer mix and a sample-barcoded 5' primer were used in a second PCR of about 7 to 12 cycles. TCRdb redid the calling of the 5' RACE reads with MiXCR, one entry per CDR3 protein. The sample yields about 1,500,000 distinct CDR3 sequences, approximately 40% seen once. Sequenced input: blood. Receptor source: a woman aged 18-29 years in good health.

The chain combines TRBV6-1 with TRBJ2-2; 9 bases align to TRBD1. V was pared by 11 bases and J by 2 bases, with 12 bases of the junction left unmatched. In germline, CDR1 is MNHNS, CDR2 SASEGT. The CDR3 extends over 16 amino acids. The CDR3 nucleotides read TGTGCCGCGGAGATTGGGACAGGGTTTAACACCGGGGAGCTGTTTTTT. Its translation is CAAEIGTGFNTGELFF.

The chain employs TRBV5-6 and TRBJ2-1; 14 bases align to TRBD2. The CDR3 totals 15 residues. CDR1 and CDR2 from the germline V gene are SGHDT and YYEEEE. V shed 3 bases, J shed 8 bases, and the junction held 4 bases outside the gene matches. CDR3 sequence reads: CASSSGLAGDHEQFF. DNA of the CDR3: TGTGCCAGCAGCTCGGGACTAGCGGGAGATCATGAGCAGTTCTTC.

The chain recombines TRBV10-3 with TRBJ2-5; tentative D call: TRBD1 (7 bases). Germline V gene sequence: CDR1 ENHRY, CDR2 SYGVKD. The CDR3 is made up of 12 amino acids. Trimming took 10 bases from V and 2 from J, leaving 11 bases between them. DNA for the CDR3: TGTGCCACACAGGGGACTCAAGAGACCCAGTACTTC. This gives the protein CATQGTQETQYF.

V is TRBV7-6 and J is TRBJ2-1; D call uncertain. Per the germline V gene, CDR1 is SGHVS and CDR2 is FNYEAQ. Trimming cost V 5 bases and J 6 bases, with 14 bases left between them. The CDR3 sequence is 14 residues long. In DNA, the CDR3 is TGTGCCAGCAGCCCCCCCCTGGCTAGCAATGAGCAGTTCTTC. The encoded protein is CASSPPLASNEQFF.

This clonotype was observed at least ten times. This chain joins TRBV5-1 and TRBJ1-5, with TRBD1 identical over 7 bases. The V and J ends lost 4 bases and 3 bases, in that order; junction bases with no gene match: 4. Germline CDR1 SGHRS, CDR2 YFSETQ. This CDR3 has 14 residues. The CDR3 spells CASSTTGPNQPQHF. In DNA, the CDR3 is TGCGCCAGCAGCACGACAGGGCCCAATCAGCCCCAGCATTTT. The entire variable domain, with the rest obtained from reference TRBV5-1 and TRBJ1-5, is as follows: KAGVTQTPRYLIKTRGQQVTLSCSPISGHRSVSWYQQTPGQGLQFLFEYFSETQRNKGNFPGRFSGRQFSNSRSEMNVSTLELGDSALYLCASSTTGPNQPQHFGDGTRLSIL.

This clonotype was detected a few times. The V gene is TRBV5-5, the J gene TRBJ2-1; 8 bases map to TRBD2. CDR1 SGHKS and CDR2 YYEKEE come from the germline V gene (reference sequence). The CDR3 loop spans 15 amino acids. V dropped 4 bases and J dropped 7; count of bases not matched to a gene: 10. The CDR3 loop reads CASSPRGVPGNEQFF. CDR3 DNA sequence: TGTGCCAGCAGCCCGCGGGGGGTCCCGGGGAATGAGCAGTTCTTC.

This clonotype was seen only once. The rearrangement uses TRBV4-1 and TRBJ2-5, with D perhaps matching TRBD1 (5 bases). The J call may be mistaken, given a closer DNA end match to TRBJ2-7. The CDR3 length is 16 residues. CDR1 MGHRA and CDR2 YSYEKL come from the germline V gene. The CDR3 DNA sequence: TGCGCCAGCAGCCCAGCCCCTCAGGGATCTCTCTACGAGCAGTACTTC. This translates into CASSPAPQGSLYEQYF.

This clonotype appeared a few times. This chain links TRBV14 with TRBJ2-1, with 7 bases that match TRBD2. The junction had 5 bases not matched to a gene; V was cut back by 0 bases and J by 6 bases. This CDR3 region has 15 residues. CDR1 is SGHDN, CDR2 FVKESK, per germline. As DNA, the CDR3 is TGTGCCAGCAGCCAAGACTGGGGGGGGGGCAATGAGCAGTTCTTC. Translated: CASSQDWGGGNEQFF.

This clonotype occurred a few times. V gene TRBV6-6 combines with J gene TRBJ1-5; tentatively, D is TRBD1 (6 bases). The V and J ends lost 0 bases and 1 base respectively, with 13 bases between them. From germline, CDR1 is MNHNY and CDR2 SVGAGI (reference sequence). The CDR3 length is 17 residues. In DNA, the CDR3 is TGTGCCAGCAGTTACTCTTCCCCCAGGGGCAGCAATCAGCCCCAGCATTTT. Protein: CASSYSSPRGSNQPQHF.

The J gene is TRBJ2-1, the V gene TRBV20-1; TRBD2 agrees at 12 bases. The CDR3 is 16 residues long. Trimming at V came to 5 bases and at J to 7 bases, leaving 12 bases not matched to a gene. Germline CDR1 and CDR2: DFQATT and SNEGSKA (reference sequence). The DNA for the CDR3 is TGCAGTGCTGATGATCCTAGCGGGAGGGCCTGGAATGAGCAGTTCTTC. Translated, it gives CSADDPSGRAWNEQFF.

The chain employs TRBV7-9 and TRBJ1-1, with D possibly being TRBD1 (5 bases). CDR3 length equals 14 residues. Germline CDR1 is SEHNR and CDR2 is FQNEAQ (reference sequence). Deletions cut 5 bases from V and 3 bases from J, with 13 bases between. CDR3 sequence: CASSIRVEDTEAFF. The CDR3 DNA reads as TGTGCCAGCAGCATCAGGGTTGAAGACACTGAAGCTTTCTTT.

The chain joins TRBV4-1 to TRBJ2-7, with 8 bases that match TRBD1. The V and J ends lost 0 bases and 0 bases, in that order; junction bases with no gene match: 4. Germline CDR1 and CDR2: MGHRA and YSYEKL. This CDR3 spans 16 amino acids. CDR3 sequence: CASSQDTGGNSYEQYF. Here the CDR3 DNA reads TGCGCCAGCAGCCAAGATACAGGGGGGAACTCCTACGAGCAGTACTTC.

This clonotype was seen more than once but under ten times. This sequence joins TRBV5-1 and TRBJ2-5; possibly TRBD1 or TRBD2 for D (5 bases each). The J call may be wrong; the DNA end is better matched by TRBJ2-7. Germline V gene lookup returns CDR1 SGHRS and CDR2 YFSETQ. The CDR3 has 14 amino acids. As DNA, the CDR3 is TGCGCCAGCAGCTGGGCAGCGAGGGGATACGAGCAGTACTTC. This gives the protein CASSWAARGYEQYF.

This chain connects TRBV28 to TRBJ1-3; D is unclear. The CDR3 has 13 amino acids. Trimming shortened V by 3 bases and J by 3 bases, and 6 bases separated the two germline ends. Per the germline V gene, CDR1 is MDHEN and CDR2 is SYDVKM. CDR3 sequence: CASSFPVGNTIYF. As DNA, the CDR3 is TGTGCCAGCAGTTTCCCAGTTGGAAACACCATATATTTT.

Details on this clonotype: A junction boundary mismatches the germline segment, possibly from a read error. The chain combines TRBV6-5 with TRBJ2-4; D assignment may be TRBD1 or TRBD2 (5 bases each). The DNA end lines up better with TRBJ2-7; the J call may be wrong. The germline gives CDR1 MNHEY, CDR2 SVGAGI. This CDR3 comprises 14 residues. The CDR3 here is CASGYRDGPYEQYF. DNA of the CDR3: TGTGCCAGCGGTTACCGGGACGGGCCCTACGAGCAGTACTTC.

The chain is built from TRBV20-1 and TRBJ2-5, with TRBD1 identical over 8 bases. The CDR3 extends over 12 amino acids. V trimming: 4 bases; J trimming: 5 bases; junction bases outside the gene matches: 3. Germline lookup yields CDR1 DFQATT and CDR2 SNEGSKA (reference sequence). This CDR3 reads CSATGGAETQYF. CDR3 DNA sequence: TGCAGTGCTACAGGGGGCGCGGAGACCCAGTACTTC.

The chain joins TRBV20-1 to TRBJ2-3, with 9 bases lining up with TRBD2. Trimming took 6 bases from V and 2 from J; bases not matched to a gene: 9. Germline CDR1 and CDR2: DFQATT and SNEGSKA (reference sequence). This CDR3 has 15 amino acids. The CDR3 is CSALIAGANTDTQYF. CDR3 nucleotide sequence: TGCAGTGCGCTAATAGCGGGAGCGAACACAGATACGCAGTATTTT.

The chain employs TRBV29-1 and TRBJ2-1, with D unclear. Germline V gene sequence: CDR1 SQVTM, CDR2 ANQGSEA. V was shortened by 5 bases and J by 4 bases, with 21 bases between the two germline ends. This CDR3 spans 16 amino acids. CDR3 loop: CSVQTSGSHRYNEQFF. The DNA for the CDR3 is TGCAGCGTTCAAACATCCGGGTCCCATCGGTACAATGAGCAGTTCTTC.

The chain is built from TRBV5-1 and TRBJ2-2, with no clear D. CDR3 size: 16 residues. Trimming shortened V by 3 bases and J by 5 bases, and 17 bases separated the two germline ends. Germline V CDR1 and CDR2: SGHRS, YFSETQ. CDR3 residues: CASSSIGPTETGELFF. The CDR3 nucleotides are TGCGCCAGCAGCTCTATAGGGCCGACGGAAACCGGGGAGCTGTTTTTT.